This paragraph covers one T cell receptor beta chain sequence. Its antigen remains unknown. This entry is derived from a study of beta chain features in type 1 diabetes. General study points: Researchers report that Type 1 diabetes patients had moderately but significantly shorter TCRB CDR3s across all four CD4+ subsets. Cells carrying high TCR expression could end up over-represented when cDNA is sequenced.

The entirety of the isolated RNA underwent reverse transcription, so expressed TCRB transcripts were sequenced. Data came from immunoSEQ multiplex PCR; TCRdb stores just in-frame clones and leaves some out. The repertoire has hundreds of thousands of clones, approximately 31% of them found once; the top ten carry around 0.065%. The CDR3 is 14 residues long. Germline V lookup: CDR1 GTSNPN, CDR2 SVGIG (reference sequence). V was trimmed by 0 bases and J by 7 bases, leaving 13 bases between them. The sequencing sample was made of naive CD4+ T cells from blood. The chain uses TRBV30 and TRBJ2-1, with D unclear. The receptor's source is a man aged 18 to 29 in good health. The CDR3 coding sequence is TGTGCCTGGAGTGTACTAAAGGGCCGAAATGAGCAGTTCTTC. It specifies CAWSVLKGRNEQFF.